Detailed here is one T cell receptor beta chain. As yet, its antigen is unknown. Blood, about 2.5 ml, was drawn per donor. A total RNA quantity of around 3,600 ng went into each TCR library. TCRdb reworked the 5' RACE reads into one entry per CDR3 protein, no DNA. The sample table sets out roughly 150,000 distinct CDR3 sequences. The sample comes from a study of monozygotic twins with inflammatory bowel disease. General study findings and limits: Variability may have been added to patient repertoires by differing immunosuppressive treatments. Other individuals had fewer clonotypes in common with IBD patients than with healthy twins, especially with disease activity.

Per germline, CDR1 SGHRS and CDR2 YFSETQ. The CDR3 is 15 amino acids. The sequencing sample was made of blood. The sequence was collected from a human donor with ulcerative colitis or Crohn's disease, or a healthy co-twin of an affected twin (not recorded which). The gene calls are TRBV5-1 and TRBJ2-7. The CDR3 loop reads CASGSSGSPSYEQYF.